The 25 T cell receptor beta chains below were found in one sample sequenced in a study of cytomegalovirus exposure and HLA in healthy donors. Libraries were prepared by immunoSEQ multiplex PCR; TCRdb keeps only in-frame clonotypes and omits some of them. The sample has some 45,000 clones, 80% to 95% seen once. The sequenced sample was PBMCs. The receptors come from a man between 18 and 35 years old in good health and CMV-seronegative.

The table lists this clone with a count of one. The rearrangement uses TRBV19 and TRBJ1-3; no clear D. Trimming removed 3 bases at V and 2 bases at J, with 8 bases between. CDR3 length equals 14 residues. Germline assignment: CDR1 LNHDA and CDR2 SQIVND (reference sequence). CDR3 in amino acids: CASSMRRTGNTIYF. DNA of the CDR3: TGTGCCAGTAGTATGCGGAGGACTGGAAACACCATATATTTT.

The chain employs TRBV7-2 and TRBJ1-6, with D uncertain. V was shortened by 2 bases and J by 18 bases, with 14 bases between the two germline ends. Germline V lookup: CDR1 SGHTA, CDR2 FQGNSA. The CDR3 contains 12 residues. The CDR3 nucleotides are TGTGCCAGCAGCTTATTTTCCGGGAATCCCCACTTT. This encodes CASSLFSGNPHF.

The chain recombines TRBV7-9 with TRBJ1-3; D is possibly TRBD1 (5 bases). Trimming cost V 1 base and J 0 bases, with 13 bases left between them. The CDR3 totals 17 residues. Germline CDR1 is SEHNR and CDR2 is FQNEAQ (reference sequence). CDR3: CASSLVAGAGSGNTIYF. In DNA, the CDR3 is TGTGCCAGCAGCTTAGTTGCTGGGGCCGGCTCTGGAAACACCATATATTTT.

This clone showed up just once. This chain joins TRBV11-2 and TRBJ2-3, with D maybe TRBD1 (6 bases). V was trimmed by 4 bases and J by 2 bases, leaving 13 bases between them. This CDR3 has 15 amino acids. Germline V CDR1 and CDR2: SGHAT, FQNNGV. The CDR3 sequence is CASSSRQAHTDTQYF. CDR3 nucleotides: TGTGCCAGCAGCTCGAGACAGGCCCACACAGATACGCAGTATTTT.

This clone was found a few times. The chain is built from TRBV27 and TRBJ1-3; TRBD1 is a possible D gene (5 bases). The CDR3 runs to 15 residues. Germline V lookup: CDR1 MNHEY, CDR2 SMNVEV (reference sequence). V gave up 3 bases and J gave up 1 base, with 10 bases separating them. CDR3 sequence (DNA): TGTGCCAGCAGTTTGAGGGGAGGGTCTGGAAACACCATATATTTT. Translation: CASSLRGGSGNTIYF.

The chain employs TRBV6-5 and TRBJ2-2; 11 bases line up with TRBD2. Per germline, CDR1 MNHEY and CDR2 SVGAGI. The length of the CDR3 is 14 residues. The V gene end was trimmed by 6 bases and the J gene end by 8 bases; junction bases not matched to a gene: 5. This chain's CDR3 is CASRLAGVGGELFF. The DNA of the CDR3 is TGTGCCAGCAGACTAGCGGGAGTAGGAGGGGAGCTGTTTTTT.

V usage is TRBV18 and J usage is TRBJ1-5; no definite D call. Between the trimmed V and J ends, which lost 6 bases and 7 bases, there was a span of 13 bases. This CDR3 is built from 13 residues. Germline values: CDR1 KGHSH, CDR2 LQKENI. CDR3 residues: CASSLGEKQPQHF. As DNA, the CDR3 is TGTGCCAGCTCGCTTGGGGAGAAGCAGCCCCAGCATTTT.

The gene calls are TRBV7-9 and TRBJ2-1; 11 bases agree with TRBD2. Germline CDR1 reads SEHNR; CDR2 reads FQNEAQ (reference sequence). The CDR3 spans 18 residues. The J segment lost 10 bases and the V segment lost 7 bases, leaving 21 bases of the junction unmatched. The CDR3 here is CASTKRWLAGGIPQEQFF. The CDR3 DNA follows: TGTGCCAGCACCAAAAGGTGGCTAGCGGGGGGCATACCTCAGGAGCAGTTCTTC.

The rearrangement uses TRBV27 and TRBJ2-5, with D possibly matching TRBD2 (5 bases). CDR3 length: 14 residues. The germline V and J ends were trimmed by 5 bases and 4 bases, with 14 bases remaining between them. Germline lookup yields CDR1 MNHEY and CDR2 SMNVEV (reference sequence). This CDR3 reads CASSPRTGRETQYF. DNA for the CDR3: TGTGCCAGCAGTCCTAGGACTGGGCGAGAGACCCAGTACTTC.

The rearrangement uses TRBV10-3 and TRBJ1-1, with 7 bases matching TRBD1. Germline V gives CDR1 ENHRY, CDR2 SYGVKD. V shed 3 bases, J shed 5 bases, and the junction held 6 bases outside the gene matches. This CDR3 comprises 14 residues. The CDR3 loop reads CAISDPRGKTEAFF. The CDR3 region has the DNA TGTGCCATCAGTGACCCCAGGGGGAAGACTGAAGCTTTCTTT.

V usage is TRBV15 and J usage is TRBJ2-5; 7 positions match TRBD2. CDR1 is LNHNV, CDR2 YYDKDF, per germline (reference sequence). This CDR3 contains 15 residues. V lost 4 bases and J lost 2; bases outside the gene matches: 7. The CDR3 DNA is TGTGCCACCAGCACCCGCTCCGGGGGGCAAGAGACCCAGTACTTC. This codes for CATSTRSGGQETQYF.

This clone showed up just once. Written as DNA, the CDR3 is TGTGCCAGCAGTTCCCCAGGGGTTCACAGCACAGATACGCAGTATTTT. It codes for CASSSPGVHSTDTQYF. The V call is TRBV28, the J call TRBJ2-3; tentative D call: TRBD1 (6 bases). This CDR3 contains 16 residues. The V end lost 4 bases, the J end lost 0 bases, and 14 bases lay between the germline ends. Germline CDR1 and CDR2: MDHEN and SYDVKM.

The genes are TRBV7-9 and TRBJ1-2; no clear D. Germline CDR1 reads SEHNR; CDR2 reads FQNEAQ (reference sequence). The CDR3 consists of 13 residues. V was pared by 3 bases and J by 4 bases, with 9 bases between. As DNA, the CDR3 is TGTGCCAGCAGCTTTCCGGCGGGCTATGGCTACACCTTC. It encodes CASSFPAGYGYTF.

The V gene is TRBV4-3, the J gene TRBJ2-2; 7 bases fit TRBD2. The ends lost 3 bases at V and 3 bases at J; junction bases unmatched: 10. From germline, CDR1 is LGHNA and CDR2 YSLEER. This CDR3 is built from 17 residues. CDR3 in amino acids: CASSQTFNGGYTGELFF. The CDR3 DNA follows: TGCGCCAGCAGCCAGACCTTTAACGGGGGGTACACCGGGGAGCTGTTTTTT.

The V gene is TRBV15, the J gene TRBJ2-7, with 9 nucleotides matching TRBD1. Germline lookup yields CDR1 LNHNV and CDR2 YYDKDF (reference sequence). V lost 3 bases and J lost 7; bases outside the gene matches: 13. The CDR3 sequence is 16 residues long. CDR3 region: CATSRGGQGRHGEQYF. CDR3 DNA: TGTGCCACCAGCAGGGGGGGACAGGGAAGACACGGGGAGCAGTACTTC.

The rearrangement uses TRBV5-1 and TRBJ1-6; D gene unclear. The CDR3 consists of 14 residues. The V and J ends lost 2 bases and 9 bases respectively, with 12 bases between them. Germline-derived CDR1 and CDR2 are SGHRS and YFSETQ. DNA of the CDR3: TGCGCCAGCAGCTTCCGGTCGGCGGGTTCACCCCTCCACTTT. Protein: CASSFRSAGSPLHF.

The chain links TRBV5-6 to TRBJ2-1; 7 bases are a match to TRBD1. The CDR3 extends over 12 amino acids. CDR1 SGHDT and CDR2 YYEEEE come from the germline V gene. The trim removed 4 bases at V and 8 bases at J, leaving 3 bases unmatched. CDR3 in DNA: TGTGCCAGCAGCCGACAGGGCCATGAGCAGTTCTTC. Translated, it gives CASSRQGHEQFF.

The chain recombines TRBV5-1 with TRBJ2-7; TRBD2 agrees at 8 bases. The CDR3 loop spans 14 amino acids. Trimming removed 2 bases from V and 2 bases from J; junction bases left unmatched: 3. The germline CDR1 and CDR2 sequences are SGHRS and YFSETQ. The CDR3 DNA follows: TGCGCCAGCAGCTTTGCGGGGGGTGCCTACGAGCAGTACTTC. Translated, it gives CASSFAGGAYEQYF. Full variable domain (outside the CDR3, taken from reference TRBV5-1 and TRBJ2-7): KAGVTQTPRYLIKTRGQQVTLSCSPISGHRSVSWYQQTPGQGLQFLFEYFSETQRNKGNFPGRFSGRQFSNSRSEMNVSTLELGDSALYLCASSFAGGAYEQYFGPGTRLTVT.

The V call is TRBV7-9, the J call TRBJ2-3; 7 bases fit TRBD2. CDR3 length: 15 amino acids. J lost 0 bases, V lost 5 bases, and 5 bases had no gene match. CDR1 SEHNR and CDR2 FQNEAQ come from the germline V gene (reference sequence). Here the CDR3 reads CASSTAGSSTDTQYF. The CDR3 DNA sequence: TGTGCCAGCAGCACAGCGGGATCCAGCACAGATACGCAGTATTTT. The entire variable domain, with the rest obtained from reference TRBV7-9 and TRBJ2-3, is as follows: DTGVSQNPRHKITKRGQNVTFRCDPISEHNRLYWYRQTLGQGPEFLTYFQNEAQLEKSRLLSDRFSAERPKGSFSTLEIQRTEQGDSAMYLCASSTAGSSTDTQYFGPGTRLTVL.

The genes are TRBV4-1 and TRBJ2-7; possible D gene TRBD1, 5 bases. Germline CDR1 is MGHRA and CDR2 is YSYEKL. Trimming removed 1 base at V and 2 bases at J, with 9 bases between. The CDR3 loop spans 14 amino acids. The CDR3 region is CASSQGTRPYEQYF. Written as DNA, the CDR3 is TGCGCCAGCAGCCAAGGGACACGACCCTACGAGCAGTACTTC.

The chain combines TRBV4-3 with TRBJ1-6, with D perhaps TRBD1 (5 bases). Looked up from germline, CDR1 is LGHNA and CDR2 is YSLEER. Trimming shortened V by 1 base and J by 10 bases, and 8 bases separated the two germline ends. The CDR3 totals 13 residues. The CDR3: CASSQVEGSPLHF. CDR3 DNA sequence: TGCGCCAGCAGCCAAGTGGAGGGGTCACCCCTCCACTTT.

The gene calls are TRBV27 and TRBJ1-5; no clear D. The germline gives CDR1 MNHEY, CDR2 SMNVEV (reference sequence). This CDR3 is 16 amino acids long. Deletions cut 2 bases from V and 5 bases from J, with 16 bases between. Written as DNA, the CDR3 is TGTGCCAGCAGTTTAACCAACAGATTACTAGATCAGCCCCAGCATTTT. This codes for CASSLTNRLLDQPQHF.

V gene TRBV15 combines with J gene TRBJ2-1; D remains ambiguous. Germline V gene lookup returns CDR1 LNHNV and CDR2 YYDKDF (reference sequence). The V and J ends lost 0 bases and 0 bases respectively, with 6 bases between them. The CDR3 is made up of 15 amino acids. The DNA for the CDR3 is TGTGCCACCAGCAGAGAAACTGGCTCCTACAATGAGCAGTTCTTC. Translating it yields CATSRETGSYNEQFF.

The chain has TRBV19 and TRBJ1-1; D unclear. This CDR3 is built from 12 residues. Germline assignment: CDR1 LNHDA and CDR2 SQIVND (reference sequence). The V end was cut by 5 bases, the J end by 5 bases, with 9 bases between. The CDR3 region has the DNA TGTGCCAGTAGTCCCCCAGGAACTGAAGCTTTCTTT. Residues: CASSPPGTEAFF.

This rearrangement joins TRBV7-2 to TRBJ2-2; D ambiguous. V lost 5 bases and J 3 bases, leaving 10 bases between the germline ends. This CDR3 spans 14 amino acids. CDR1 and CDR2 from the germline V gene are SGHTA and FQGNSA. CDR3 in DNA: TGTGCCAGCAGCCCACCCACTCACACCGGGGAGCTGTTTTTT. It specifies CASSPPTHTGELFF.